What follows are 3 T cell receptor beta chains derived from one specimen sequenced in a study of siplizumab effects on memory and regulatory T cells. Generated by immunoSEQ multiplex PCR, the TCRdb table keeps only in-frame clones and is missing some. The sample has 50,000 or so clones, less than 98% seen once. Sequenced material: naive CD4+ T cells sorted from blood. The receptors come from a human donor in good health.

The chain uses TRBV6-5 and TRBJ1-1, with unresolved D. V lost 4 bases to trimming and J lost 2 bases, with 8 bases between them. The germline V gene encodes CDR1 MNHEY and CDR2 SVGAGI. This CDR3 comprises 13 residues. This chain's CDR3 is CASSWAVNTEAFF. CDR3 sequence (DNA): TGTGCCAGCAGTTGGGCCGTAAACACTGAAGCTTTCTTT.

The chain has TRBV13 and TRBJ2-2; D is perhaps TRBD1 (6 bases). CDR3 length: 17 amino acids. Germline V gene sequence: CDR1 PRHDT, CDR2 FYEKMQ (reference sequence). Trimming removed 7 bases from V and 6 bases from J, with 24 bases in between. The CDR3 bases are TGTGCCAGCACGCTTGGTCGGCGAACAGGGAGCGCCGGGGAGCTGTTTTTT. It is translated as CASTLGRRTGSAGELFF.

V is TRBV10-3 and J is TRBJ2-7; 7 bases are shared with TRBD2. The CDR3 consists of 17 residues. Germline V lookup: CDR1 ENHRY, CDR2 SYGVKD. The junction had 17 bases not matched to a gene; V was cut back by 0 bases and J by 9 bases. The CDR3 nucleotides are TGTGCCATCAGTGAGTCGGTGTTGCTAGCGGCTAAGTGGGGGCAGTACTTC. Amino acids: CAISESVLLAAKWGQYF.